This T cell receptor beta chain came from a study of blood T cell repertoires in COVID-19. Study-level background: T cells, B-cell-depleted T cells, or PBMCs provided the cDNA or gDNA that served as material.

Germline V gene data show CDR1 as SGDLS and CDR2 as YYNGEE. After removal of 0 bases from V and 3 bases from J, the junction contained 3 bases not matched to a gene. This CDR3 spans 15 amino acids. The method was immunoSEQ multiplex PCR; TCRdb's version includes in-frame clones alone and lacks a portion of them. The sample carries around 210,000 clones, approximately 82% recorded once. The receptor's source is a human donor in a cohort sampled during active COVID-19. The V gene is TRBV9, the J gene TRBJ1-3; 7 nucleotides line up with TRBD1. Sequenced: peripheral blood. CDR3 loop: CASSVEGGNGNTIYF. DNA of the CDR3: TGTGCCAGCAGCGTAGAAGGGGGCAATGGAAACACCATATATTTT.